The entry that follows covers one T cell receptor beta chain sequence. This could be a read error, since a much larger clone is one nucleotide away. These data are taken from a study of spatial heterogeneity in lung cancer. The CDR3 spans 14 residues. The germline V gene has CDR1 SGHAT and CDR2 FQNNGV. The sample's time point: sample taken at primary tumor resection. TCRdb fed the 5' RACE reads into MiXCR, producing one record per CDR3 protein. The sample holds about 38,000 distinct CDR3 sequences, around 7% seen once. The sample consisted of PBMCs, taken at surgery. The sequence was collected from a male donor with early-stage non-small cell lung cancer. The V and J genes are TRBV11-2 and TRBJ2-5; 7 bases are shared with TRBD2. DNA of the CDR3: TGTGCCTGCAGCCCAACGACCGGGGGGGAGACCCAGTACTTC. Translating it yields CACSPTTGGETQYF.